The rows below give T cell receptor beta chains drawn from one sample of a study of T cell responses to AZD1222 COVID-19 vaccine. The assay was immunoSEQ multiplex PCR, and TCRdb's table has in-frame clones only and misses some. The sample has 130,000 to 150,000 clones, about 92% seen once; the top ten hold roughly 3.1%. Sample: peripheral blood, taken on day 0 of AZD1222 vaccination. The receptors were gathered from an adult in good health. Both conserved end residues are part of each CDR3. A D gene is named only where the DNA matches it firmly. Size is omitted from some rows. Given values are once, few, many or a class for expanded clones.

cdr3_aa cdr3_nt j_call clone_size d_call v_call
CASSQHVAGGTDTQYF TGCGCCAGCAGCCAACACGTAGCGGGGGGCACAGATACGCAGTATTTT TRBJ2-3 - TRBD2 TRBV10-2
CASSLVENAEAFF TGTGCCAGCAGCTTAGTCGAGAACGCTGAAGCTTTCTTT TRBJ1-1 - - TRBV7-9
CASSLSFAEAGTQYF TGTGCCAGCAGTTTATCCTTTGCAGAGGCGGGTACGCAGTATTTT TRBJ2-3 - - TRBV27
CASSYSRGPYNSPLHF TGTGCCAGCAGTTACTCGAGGGGACCCTATAATTCACCCCTCCACTTT TRBJ1-6 - - TRBV6-5
CASSIVLTGDYYGYTF TGTGCCAGTAGTATAGTACTGACGGGGGACTACTATGGCTACACCTTC TRBJ1-2 - - TRBV19
CASSQVLLPYEQYF TGTGCCAGCAGCCAAGTTCTCCTCCCATACGAGCAGTACTTC TRBJ2-7 once - TRBV3-1/TRBV3-2
CASSTGLGLTDTQYF TGTGCCAGTAGTACAGGACTAGGCCTCACAGATACGCAGTATTTT TRBJ2-3 - TRBD2 TRBV19
CAVHPQVGYGYTF TGTGCCGTCCACCCCCAGGTCGGCTATGGCTACACCTTC TRBJ1-2 - - TRBV24-1
CASSKQGVEKLFF TGTGCCAGCAGTAAACAGGGGGTGGAAAAACTGTTTTTT TRBJ1-4 - TRBD1 TRBV27
CASSLAPGQNTGELFF TGTGCCAGCAGCTTAGCCCCGGGACAGAACACCGGGGAGCTGTTTTTT TRBJ2-2 - - TRBV7-3
CASSLEAGGRYEQYF TGTGCCAGCAGCTTAGAAGCGGGAGGAAGGTACGAGCAGTACTTC TRBJ2-7 - TRBD2 TRBV7-9
CASSSSYSSGRADTGELFF TGTGCCAGCAGCTCCTCCTATTCTAGCGGGAGGGCCGACACCGGGGAGCTGTTTTTT TRBJ2-2 - TRBD2 TRBV7-2
CASSSVAGPFYEQYF TGTGCCAGCAGCTCTGTAGCGGGTCCATTCTACGAGCAGTACTTC TRBJ2-7 - TRBD2 TRBV7-8
CASRGWEDYGYTF TGTGCCAGCAGAGGATGGGAGGACTATGGCTACACCTTC TRBJ1-2 - - TRBV6-6
CASSQRGFSGNTIYF TGTGCCAGCAGCCAACGGGGCTTCTCTGGAAACACCATATATTTT TRBJ1-3 - - TRBV16
CASSISVALGAEAFF TGTGCCAGTAGTATCTCTGTAGCCCTTGGGGCTGAAGCTTTCTTT TRBJ1-1 - - TRBV19
CASRTTGGSGNTIYF TGTGCCAGCAGAACTACAGGGGGCTCTGGAAACACCATATATTTT TRBJ1-3 - TRBD1 TRBV19
CASSYSLGGILYGYTF TGTGCCAGCAGTTACTCGCTCGGGGGAATACTCTATGGCTACACCTTC TRBJ1-2 - - TRBV6-5
CASSIRVGGTEAFF TGTGCCAGTAGTATAAGGGTAGGGGGCACTGAAGCTTTCTTT TRBJ1-1 - - TRBV19
CATSRDANGEQFF TGTGCCACCAGCCGGGACGCCAACGGGGAGCAGTTCTTC TRBJ2-1 few - TRBV15
CASSQGPSGMSYEQYF TGCGCCAGCAGCCAAGGTCCTTCAGGGATGTCCTACGAGCAGTACTTC TRBJ2-7 - - TRBV4-1
CASSRWDTAYNSPLHF TGCGCCAGCAGTCGGTGGGACACTGCCTATAATTCACCCCTCCACTTT TRBJ1-6 - - TRBV23-1
CASSLGAPMGTGYGYTF TGCGCCAGCAGCTTGGGAGCCCCCATGGGGACAGGGTATGGCTACACCTTC TRBJ1-2 - TRBD1 TRBV5-1
CATSRDSNTEAFF TGTGCCACCAGCAGAGATAGTAACACTGAAGCTTTCTTT TRBJ1-1 few - TRBV15
CSVRGGTGGAEQFF TGCAGCGTTCGTGGTGGGACAGGGGGCGCTGAGCAGTTCTTC TRBJ2-1 - TRBD1 TRBV29-1
CASRIGFYGYTF TGTGCCAGCAGAATCGGGTTCTATGGCTACACCTTC TRBJ1-2 - - TRBV27
CASSHTGGTSGYEQYF TGTGCCAGCAGCCATACAGGCGGGACTAGCGGATACGAGCAGTACTTC TRBJ2-7 - TRBD2 TRBV4-2
CASSGPVGETQYF TGTGCCAGCAGCGGTCCCGTGGGCGAGACCCAGTACTTC TRBJ2-5 - - TRBV7-6
CASSLGGSELFF TGTGCCAGCAGCTTAGGGGGCAGTGAACTGTTTTTT TRBJ1-4 - - TRBV11-2
CASSSGTRETQYF TGTGCCAGCAGCTCAGGGACGCGAGAGACCCAGTACTTC TRBJ2-5 - - TRBV11-2
CASSPSPGLNEKLFF TGTGCCAGCAGTCCTTCCCCGGGACTTAATGAAAAACTGTTTTTT TRBJ1-4 - - TRBV13
CASSPQGTNYGYTF TGTGCCAGCAGCCCACAGGGAACTAACTATGGCTACACCTTC TRBJ1-2 once - TRBV28